This T cell receptor beta chain comes out of a study of vaccination effects on CD4 cells after COVID-19. Overall study findings and caveats: No early post-infection timepoints were available in the study, which also included few convalescent patients.

Method: immunoSEQ multiplex PCR; TCRdb's copy keeps in-frame clones and lacks some. The sample contains about 24,000 clones, more than 60% of which appear only once. Antigen-specific CD4+ T cells expanded by the ViraFEST assay with viral peptide pools were then sequenced. Isolation of CD4+ T cells took place after approximately 10 days of culture. As their vaccination, participants received two doses of either BNT162b2 or mRNA-1273. V lost 5 bases to trimming and J lost 5 bases; unmatched junction nucleotides: 13. Germline CDR1 is SGHRS and CDR2 is YFSETQ. The CDR3 runs 16 residues. As concerns this clone: The antigen is not known.

This specimen was CD4+ T cells from PBMCs cultured with HCoV-NL63 spike peptides, taken after COVID-19 vaccination. V is TRBV5-1 and J is TRBJ1-5; 7 nucleotides match TRBD1. The receptor was isolated from a human donor who received a COVID-19 vaccine. The DNA of the CDR3 is TGCGCCAGCAGTACAGGGGAGTCAAGTCAAGATCAGCCCCAGCATTTT. Its translation: CASSTGESSQDQPQHF.